This T cell receptor beta chain was sequenced in a study of cytomegalovirus exposure and HLA in healthy donors. To note about this clone: The antigen is not known.

13 Jbeta primers and 60 Vbeta primers were used for the PCR. Assay used: immunoSEQ multiplex PCR; TCRdb lists only in-frame clones, some missing. The table for this sample gives some 110,000 clones. Germline trimming cut 4 bases from V and 3 bases from J; bases unmatched to any gene: 5. CDR1 and CDR2 (germline): SEHNR, FQNEAQ (reference sequence). The CDR3 consists of 15 residues. Whole-study findings and limits: In an earlier analysis, in under 700 donors, most V segments appeared productive either ~87% or ~30% of the time. Trimming of TCR beta V- and J-genes showed a link, identified in a later analysis, to a missense DCLRE1C variant. It was shown in a later analysis that HLA-associated TCR beta chains were more clonally expanded than other, equally common chains.

The sequencing input was PBMCs. The chain couples TRBV7-9 to TRBJ2-2; 7 positions match TRBD2. The sequence derives from a man in his forties in good health and CMV-seronegative. Written as DNA, the CDR3 is TGTGCCAGCAGCTCCCCGGGAGGCCACACCGGGGAGCTGTTTTTT. Translation gives CASSSPGGHTGELFF. The whole variable domain, filled in from reference TRBV7-9 and TRBJ2-2, reads DTGVSQNPRHKITKRGQNVTFRCDPISEHNRLYWYRQTLGQGPEFLTYFQNEAQLEKSRLLSDRFSAERPKGSFSTLEIQRTEQGDSAMYLCASSSPGGHTGELFFGEGSRLTVL.